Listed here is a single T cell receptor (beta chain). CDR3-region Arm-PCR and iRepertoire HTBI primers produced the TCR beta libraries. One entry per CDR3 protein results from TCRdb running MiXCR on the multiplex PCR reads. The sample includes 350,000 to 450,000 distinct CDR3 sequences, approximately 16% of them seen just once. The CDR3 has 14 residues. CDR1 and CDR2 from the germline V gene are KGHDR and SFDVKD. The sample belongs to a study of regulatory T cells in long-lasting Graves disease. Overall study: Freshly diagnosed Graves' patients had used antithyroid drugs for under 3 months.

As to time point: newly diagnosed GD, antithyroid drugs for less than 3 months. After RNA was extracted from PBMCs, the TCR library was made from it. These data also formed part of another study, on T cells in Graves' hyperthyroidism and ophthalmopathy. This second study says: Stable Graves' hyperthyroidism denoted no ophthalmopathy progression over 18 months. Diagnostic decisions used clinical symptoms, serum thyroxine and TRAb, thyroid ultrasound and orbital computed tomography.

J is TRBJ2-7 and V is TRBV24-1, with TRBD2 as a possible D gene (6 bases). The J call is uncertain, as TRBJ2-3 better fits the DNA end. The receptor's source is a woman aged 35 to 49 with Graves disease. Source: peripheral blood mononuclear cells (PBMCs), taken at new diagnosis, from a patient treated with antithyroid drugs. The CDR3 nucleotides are TGTGCCACCAGTGATTTGGGATACGGGGGAACGCAGTATTTT. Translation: CATSDLGYGGTQYF.